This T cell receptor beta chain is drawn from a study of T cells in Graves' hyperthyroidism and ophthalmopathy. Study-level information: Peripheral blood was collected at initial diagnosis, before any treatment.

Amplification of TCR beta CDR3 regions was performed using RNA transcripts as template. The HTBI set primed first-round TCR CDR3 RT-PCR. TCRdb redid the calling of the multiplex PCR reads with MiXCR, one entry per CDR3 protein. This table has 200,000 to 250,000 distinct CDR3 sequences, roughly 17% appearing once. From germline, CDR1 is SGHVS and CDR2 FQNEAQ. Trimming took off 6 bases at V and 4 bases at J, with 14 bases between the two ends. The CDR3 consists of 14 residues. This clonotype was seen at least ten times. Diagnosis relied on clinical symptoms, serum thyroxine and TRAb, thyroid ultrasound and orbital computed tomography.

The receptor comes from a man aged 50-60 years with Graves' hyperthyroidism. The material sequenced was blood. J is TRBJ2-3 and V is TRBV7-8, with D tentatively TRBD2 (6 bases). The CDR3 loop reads CASRGAGRPDTQYF. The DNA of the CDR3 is TGTGCCAGCAGAGGGGCGGGACGTCCAGATACGCAGTATTTT.